This is a list of T cell receptor beta chains from one sample in a study of monozygotic twins with inflammatory bowel disease. For each CDR3 protein, TCRdb gives one entry from its re-call of the 5' RACE reads, without DNA. The sample shows about 380,000 distinct CDR3 sequences, and around 2.6% sits with its ten largest clones. Material for sequencing was blood. The receptors stem from a human donor with ulcerative colitis or Crohn's disease, or a healthy co-twin of an affected twin (not recorded which). Both conserved end residues are part of each CDR3.

TRBV6-2/TRBV6-3	TRBJ1-6	CASSLRTAYNSPLHF
TRBV20-1	TRBJ2-7	CSAREGGNYEQYF
TRBV29-1	TRBJ1-5	CSATNGAGGYQPQHF
TRBV12-5	TRBJ2-2	CASGFSTNTGELFF
TRBV6-1	TRBJ2-2	CASSAIGLARISGELFF
TRBV24-1	TRBJ2-1	CATSDLTRDASEQFF
TRBV6-4	TRBJ2-1	CASSDSQNNEQFF
TRBV10-3	TRBJ1-1	CATETGGTEAFF
TRBV11-1	TRBJ2-6	CASSPGGRGGDSGANVLTF
TRBV28	TRBJ1-2	CALLVPGSPNYGYTF
TRBV4-3	TRBJ2-7	CASSHGQGVYEQYF
TRBV6-5	TRBJ1-2	CASSYSESYGYTF
TRBV29-1	TRBJ2-7	CSVKEGQGTSYEQYF
TRBV3-1	TRBJ2-7	CASSQGGGAYEQYF
TRBV6-2/TRBV6-3	TRBJ2-2	CASSYRTAHTGELFF
TRBV28	TRBJ1-4	CASSSRYFNEKLFF
TRBV9	TRBJ1-2	CASSSTDYGYTF
TRBV10-3	TRBJ1-5	CAISESSQGLNNQPQHF
TRBV12-3/TRBV12-4	TRBJ1-2	CASSLRGTGNYGYTF
TRBV6-5	TRBJ2-5	CASSYDRSAQETQYF
TRBV29-1	TRBJ2-7	CSVEPDTYEQYF
TRBV4-3	TRBJ2-1	CASSQGKVGSYNEQFF
TRBV28	TRBJ2-5	CASSFLHTGELTQYF
TRBV5-1	TRBJ2-3	CASSLDAGGSTDTQYF
TRBV5-1	TRBJ2-1	CASSLAWGDSLGEQFF
TRBV5-1	TRBJ2-5	CASSLAPENIQETQYF
TRBV18	TRBJ1-2	CASSGDSYYGYTF
TRBV4-2	TRBJ2-1	CASSQDPDRTGYNEQFF
TRBV7-9	TRBJ2-3	CASRGRDRVHTDTQYF
TRBV28	TRBJ2-3	CASSSFRGLAGWSGTDTQYF
TRBV12-3/TRBV12-4	TRBJ2-1	CASSPQKVQVF
TRBV5-1	TRBJ1-1	CASSLRGTGDRIRKAFF
TRBV7-8	TRBJ2-1	CASSWGLAGATYNEQFF
TRBV20-1	TRBJ2-3	CSAPKGGNTDTQYF
TRBV9	TRBJ2-4	CASSAPGGGNIQYF
TRBV6-2/TRBV6-3	TRBJ2-2	CASSYSYRDATNTGELFF
TRBV11-2	TRBJ1-5	CASSFGGDPNQPQHF
TRBV19	TRBJ1-1	CASSLLHLNTEAFF
TRBV20-1	TRBJ2-3	CSARVTSGVFPDTQYF